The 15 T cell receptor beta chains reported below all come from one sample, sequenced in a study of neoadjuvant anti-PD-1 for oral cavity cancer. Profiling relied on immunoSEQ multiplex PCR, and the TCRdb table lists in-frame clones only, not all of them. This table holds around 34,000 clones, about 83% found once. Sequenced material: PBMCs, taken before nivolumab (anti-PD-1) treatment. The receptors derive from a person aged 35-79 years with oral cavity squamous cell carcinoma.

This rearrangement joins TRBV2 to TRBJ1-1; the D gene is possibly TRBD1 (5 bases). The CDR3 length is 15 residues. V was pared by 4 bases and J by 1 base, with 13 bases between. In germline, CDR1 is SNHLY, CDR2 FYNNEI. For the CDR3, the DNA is TGTGCCAGCAGTGTTGGCAGGGTATCGAACACTGAAGCTTTCTTT. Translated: CASSVGRVSNTEAFF. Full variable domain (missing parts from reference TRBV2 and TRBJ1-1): EPEVTQTPSHQVTQMGQEVILRCVPISNHLYFYWYRQILGQKVEFLVSFYNNEISEKSEIFDDQFSVERPDGSNFTLKIRSTKLEDSAMYFCASSVGRVSNTEAFFGQGTRLTVV.

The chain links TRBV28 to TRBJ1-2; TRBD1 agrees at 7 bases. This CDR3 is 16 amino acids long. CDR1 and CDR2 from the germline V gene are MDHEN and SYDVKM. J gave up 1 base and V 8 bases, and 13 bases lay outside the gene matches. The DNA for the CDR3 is TGTGCCAGCCAAGCAGGGGGGAGAGGGTTTAACTATGGCTACACCTTC. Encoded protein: CASQAGGRGFNYGYTF.

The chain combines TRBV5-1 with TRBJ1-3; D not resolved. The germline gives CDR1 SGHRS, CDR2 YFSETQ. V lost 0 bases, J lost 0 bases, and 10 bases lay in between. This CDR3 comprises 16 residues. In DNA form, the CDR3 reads TGCGCCAGCAGCTTGGGCCACAGTGGCTCTGGAAACACCATATATTTT. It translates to CASSLGHSGSGNTIYF.

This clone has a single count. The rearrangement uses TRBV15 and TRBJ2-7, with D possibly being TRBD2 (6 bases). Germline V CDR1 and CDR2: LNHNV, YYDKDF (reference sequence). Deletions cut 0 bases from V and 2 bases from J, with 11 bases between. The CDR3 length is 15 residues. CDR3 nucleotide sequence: TGTGCCACCAGCAGAGATCGCGGGGTCGCCTACGAGCAGTACTTC. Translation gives CATSRDRGVAYEQYF.

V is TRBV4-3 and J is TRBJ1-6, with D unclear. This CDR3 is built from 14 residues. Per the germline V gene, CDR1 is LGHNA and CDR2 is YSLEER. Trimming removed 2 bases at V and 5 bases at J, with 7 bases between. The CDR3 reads CASSQNNDNSPLHF. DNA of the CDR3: TGCGCCAGCAGCCAAAACAACGATAATTCACCCCTCCACTTT.

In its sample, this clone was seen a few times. The CDR3 loop is CASSYSSGWTEAFF. The CDR3 DNA follows: TGTGCCAGCAGTTACTCGTCAGGGTGGACTGAAGCTTTCTTT. The rearrangement links TRBV6-5 to TRBJ1-1, with TRBD1 as a possible D gene (5 bases). Looked up from germline, CDR1 is MNHEY and CDR2 is SVGAGI. The V end was cut by 0 bases, the J end by 5 bases, with 10 bases between. The length of the CDR3 is 14 residues.

The CDR3 spells CASSLLGQPQHF. The CDR3 coding sequence is TGTGCCAGCAGCTTGCTCGGGCAGCCCCAGCATTTT. The gene calls are TRBV5-8 and TRBJ1-5; the D is unclear. CDR1 is SGHTS and CDR2 is YDEGEE in the germline V gene. CDR3 size: 12 residues. V lost 1 base and J 7 bases, leaving 6 bases between the germline ends.

The CDR3 sequence is CASSYLLNTEAFF. CDR3 DNA sequence: TGTGCCAGCAGTTACTTACTGAACACTGAAGCTTTCTTT. The genes are TRBV6-6 and TRBJ1-1; D is uncertain. Germline values: CDR1 MNHNY, CDR2 SVGAGI (reference sequence). V shed 1 base and J shed 0 bases, with 3 bases lying between them. This CDR3 region has 13 residues.

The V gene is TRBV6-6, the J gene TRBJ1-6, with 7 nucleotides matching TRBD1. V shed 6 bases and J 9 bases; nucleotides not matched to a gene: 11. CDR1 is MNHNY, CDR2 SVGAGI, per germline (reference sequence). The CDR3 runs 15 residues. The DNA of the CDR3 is TGTGCCAGCAGAGGCGACAGGGAGTCTGGTTCACCCCTCCACTTT. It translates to CASRGDRESGSPLHF.

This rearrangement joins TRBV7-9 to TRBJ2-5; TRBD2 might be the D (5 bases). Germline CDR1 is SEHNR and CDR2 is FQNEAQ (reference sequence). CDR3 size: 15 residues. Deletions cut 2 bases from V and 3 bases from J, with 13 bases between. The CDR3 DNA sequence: TGTGCCAGCAGCTTAAGGCAAGCGGCAAAAGAGACCCAGTACTTC. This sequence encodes CASSLRQAAKETQYF.

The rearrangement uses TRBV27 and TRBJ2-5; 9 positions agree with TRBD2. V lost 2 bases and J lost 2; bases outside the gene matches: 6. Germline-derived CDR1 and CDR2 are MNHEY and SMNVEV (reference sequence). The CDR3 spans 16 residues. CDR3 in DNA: TGTGCCAGCAGTTTAGCGGGGGGGCCGACTCAAGAGACCCAGTACTTC. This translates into CASSLAGGPTQETQYF.

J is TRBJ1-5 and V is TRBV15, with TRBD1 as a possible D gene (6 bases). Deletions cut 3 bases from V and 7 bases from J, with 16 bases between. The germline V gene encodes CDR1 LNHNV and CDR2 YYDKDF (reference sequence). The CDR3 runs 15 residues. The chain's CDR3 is CATSSRRQAHQPQHF. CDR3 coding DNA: TGTGCCACCAGCAGCCGACGACAGGCCCACCAGCCCCAGCATTTT.

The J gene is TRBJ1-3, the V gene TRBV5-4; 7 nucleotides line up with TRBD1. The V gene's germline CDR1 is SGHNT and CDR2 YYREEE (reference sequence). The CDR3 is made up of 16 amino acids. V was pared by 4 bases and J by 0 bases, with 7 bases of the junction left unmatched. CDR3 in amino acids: CASSPRTGNSGNTIYF. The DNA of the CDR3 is TGTGCCAGCAGCCCTCGGACAGGAAACTCTGGAAACACCATATATTTT.

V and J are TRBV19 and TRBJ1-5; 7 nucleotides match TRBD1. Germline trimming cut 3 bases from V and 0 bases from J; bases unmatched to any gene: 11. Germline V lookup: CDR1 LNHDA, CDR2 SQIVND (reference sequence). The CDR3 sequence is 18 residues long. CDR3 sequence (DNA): TGTGCCAGTAGTATGATCGGGGGGGACAGCTATAGCAATCAGCCCCAGCATTTT. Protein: CASSMIGGDSYSNQPQHF. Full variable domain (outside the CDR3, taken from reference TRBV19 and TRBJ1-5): DGGITQSPKYLFRKEGQNVTLSCEQNLNHDAMYWYRQDPGQGLRLIYYSQIVNDFQKGDIAEGYSVSREKKESFPLTVTSAQKNPTAFYLCASSMIGGDSYSNQPQHFGDGTRLSIL.

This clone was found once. The CDR3 spells CASSADTAGYTF. The CDR3 DNA sequence: TGCGCCAGCAGCGCCGACACGGCTGGCTACACCTTC. The J gene is TRBJ1-2, the V gene TRBV5-1; D uncertain. Germline CDR1 and CDR2: SGHRS and YFSETQ. CDR3 size: 12 residues. Trimming cost V 4 bases and J 7 bases, with 11 bases left between them.